A selection of T cell receptor beta chains follows, all from one sample in a study of naive and memory T cell subsets. TCRdb itself ran the UMI-ligation and nested PCR reads through MiXCR, one entry per CDR3 protein. The sample records roughly 83,000 distinct CDR3 sequences, around 11% being singletons. Sequencing input: naive CD4+ T cells from blood. These receptors originate from a human donor in good health. Both conserved end residues are part of each CDR3. A D gene is named only where the DNA matches it firmly. Rows give clone size only sometimes, using once, few, many, or a class for an expanded clone.

TRBV20-1	TRBJ2-3	NA	many	CSARWRISTDTQYF	TGCAGTGCTAGATGGCGCATCAGCACAGATACGCAGTATTTT
TRBV12-3/TRBV12-4	TRBJ2-5	NA	few	CASSFSLAQETQYF	TGTGCCAGCAGTTTTAGCCTAGCGCAAGAGACCCAGTACTTC
TRBV25-1	TRBJ1-2	NA	NA	CASSEPTRGWYGYTF	TGTGCCAGCAGTGAACCTACCAGGGGTTGGTACGGCTACACCTTC
TRBV7-8	TRBJ1-6	NA	NA	CASGSGAGSSYNSPLHF	TGTGCCAGCGGATCCGGGGCAGGTAGCTCCTATAATTCACCCCTCCACTTT
TRBV6-2/TRBV6-3	TRBJ1-6	NA	many	CASRQAAPELSPLHF	TGTGCCAGCAGACAGGCTGCTCCGGAACTTTCACCCCTCCACTTT
TRBV7-3	TRBJ2-5	NA	few	CASSPGGSLRTQYF	TGTGCCAGCAGCCCCGGCGGTAGCTTGAGGACCCAGTACTTC
TRBV20-1	TRBJ2-1	TRBD2	NA	CSASLAGYNEQFF	TGCAGTGCTAGCCTAGCGGGATACAATGAGCAGTTCTTC
TRBV7-9	TRBJ2-1	NA	few	CASSFRPGASYNEQFF	TGTGCCAGCAGCTTTCGGCCCGGGGCCTCCTACAATGAGCAGTTCTTC
TRBV7-2	TRBJ1-6	NA	NA	CASSLGGIHNSPLHF	TGTGCCAGCAGCTTAGGGGGCATACATAATTCACCCCTCCACTTT
TRBV5-1	TRBJ2-3	TRBD2	few	CASRPGLAEPDTQYF	TGCGCCAGCCGACCGGGACTAGCGGAACCAGATACGCAGTATTTT
TRBV14	TRBJ2-7	NA	few	CASSQDRWGEQYF	TGTGCCAGCAGCCAAGATCGCTGGGGCGAGCAGTACTTC
TRBV29-1	TRBJ1-3	NA	few	CSVESLGRGNTIYF	TGCAGCGTTGAAAGCCTGGGTCGAGGAAACACCATATATTTT
TRBV5-1	TRBJ1-1	TRBD1	NA	CASSLWGTGNTEAFF	TGCGCCAGCAGCTTGTGGGGGACAGGGAACACTGAAGCTTTCTTT
TRBV6-2/TRBV6-3	TRBJ1-2	NA	NA	CASRDNYGYTF	TGTGCCAGCAGAGACAACTATGGCTACACCTTC
TRBV15	TRBJ1-1	NA	NA	CATRFLKGTEAFF	TGTGCCACCAGGTTTTTGAAAGGGACTGAAGCTTTCTTT
TRBV18	TRBJ2-2	NA	many	CASSPYREQTGELFF	TGTGCCAGCTCACCGTACAGGGAACAGACCGGGGAGCTGTTTTTT
TRBV2	TRBJ2-3	NA	NA	CASTRDNTDTQYF	TGTGCCAGCACCCGGGATAACACAGATACGCAGTATTTT
TRBV29-1	TRBJ2-1	NA	many	CSVGRTDYNEQFF	TGCAGCGTTGGACGGACAGACTACAATGAGCAGTTCTTC
TRBV4-3	TRBJ2-4	TRBD2	many	CASSQDDYGGVKKNIQYF	TGCGCCAGCAGCCAAGACGATTACGGGGGGGTGAAGAAAAACATTCAGTACTTC
TRBV6-5	TRBJ1-5	TRBD1	NA	CASSPTGVLSQPQHF	TGTGCCAGCAGTCCTACAGGGGTCCTGAGTCAGCCCCAGCATTTT
TRBV12-3/TRBV12-4	TRBJ2-7	NA	many	CASKDPHSSYEQYF	TGTGCCAGCAAGGATCCCCACAGCTCCTACGAGCAGTACTTC
TRBV4-1	TRBJ1-4	NA	NA	CASSQAGLLEKLFF	TGCGCCAGCAGCCAGGCGGGGCTTTTGGAAAAACTGTTTTTT
TRBV15	TRBJ2-5	NA	few	CATSRDLFETQYF	TGTGCCACCAGCAGAGATCTCTTTGAGACCCAGTACTTC
TRBV20-1	TRBJ2-7	TRBD2	few	CSARRNLAGDREQYF	TGCAGTGCTCGCCGCAACCTAGCGGGAGACCGCGAGCAGTACTTC
TRBV29-1	TRBJ1-4	TRBD1	NA	CSVHRGSGEKLFF	TGCAGCGTCCACAGGGGAAGCGGGGAAAAACTGTTTTTT
TRBV7-2	TRBJ2-4	NA	many	CASSLALLGGDIQYF	TGTGCCAGCAGCTTAGCGCTACTGGGAGGTGACATTCAGTACTTC
TRBV15	TRBJ2-7	TRBD1	NA	CATSREQGIYYEQYF	TGTGCCACCAGCAGGGAACAGGGGATTTACTACGAGCAGTACTTC
TRBV12-3/TRBV12-4	TRBJ1-2	NA	NA	CASRIQKSYGYTF	TGTGCCAGCAGGATCCAGAAATCCTATGGCTACACCTTC
TRBV7-2	TRBJ2-3	TRBD2	NA	CASSPRSSGSTDTQYF	TGTGCCAGCAGCCCCCGATCTAGCGGAAGCACAGATACGCAGTATTTT
TRBV6-6	TRBJ1-1	NA	NA	CASRIEGGIGEAFF	TGTGCCAGCAGGATCGAGGGGGGTATCGGTGAAGCTTTCTTT
TRBV15	TRBJ2-1	NA	many	CATSGRVRNNEQFF	TGTGCCACCAGCGGACGGGTCAGAAACAATGAGCAGTTCTTC
TRBV6-2/TRBV6-3	TRBJ1-1	NA	few	CASRAHSTEAFF	TGTGCCAGCAGGGCTCATTCCACTGAAGCTTTCTTT
TRBV7-2	TRBJ2-2	TRBD2	many	CASSLGQTGGTGELFF	TGTGCCAGCAGCTTGGGGCAGACGGGAGGGACCGGGGAGCTGTTTTTT
TRBV30	TRBJ2-2	NA	NA	CASSRAGGTGELFF	TGTGCCTCAAGCAGGGCTGGGGGCACCGGGGAGCTGTTTTTT
TRBV18	TRBJ2-1	NA	few	CASSPPSVYNEQFF	TGTGCCAGCTCTCCCCCCTCGGTTTACAATGAGCAGTTCTTC
TRBV7-2	TRBJ2-7	TRBD2	few	CASSWLAGGHSYEQYF	TGTGCCAGCAGCTGGCTAGCGGGAGGACACTCCTACGAGCAGTACTTC
TRBV5-1	TRBJ1-1	NA	few	CASSPAPTLNTEAFF	TGCGCCAGCAGCCCAGCTCCGACACTGAACACTGAAGCTTTCTTT
TRBV6-2/TRBV6-3	TRBJ2-1	TRBD1	few	CASTRDSLGNEQFF	TGTGCCAGCACCCGGGACAGTTTGGGAAATGAGCAGTTCTTC
TRBV14	TRBJ1-1	NA	few	CASSLTQNTEAFF	TGTGCCAGCAGCCTTACGCAGAACACTGAAGCTTTCTTT
TRBV7-2	TRBJ2-3	TRBD1	many	CASSLAGTGVFTDTQYF	TGTGCCAGCAGCTTAGCTGGGACAGGGGTCTTCACAGATACGCAGTATTTT
TRBV28	TRBJ2-7	NA	many	CASSSGHGDYEQYF	TGTGCCAGCAGTTCCGGCCACGGAGACTACGAGCAGTACTTC
TRBV12-3/TRBV12-4	TRBJ2-1	NA	few	CASSFQGNEQFF	TGTGCCAGCAGTTTCCAGGGCAATGAGCAGTTCTTC
TRBV6-1	TRBJ2-6	NA	NA	CASREFRSGANVLTF	TGTGCCAGCAGGGAATTCCGGTCTGGGGCCAACGTCCTGACTTTC
TRBV7-9	TRBJ2-1	NA	NA	CASSLDGEWNEQFF	TGTGCCAGCAGCTTAGACGGGGAATGGAATGAGCAGTTCTTC
TRBV6-2/TRBV6-3	TRBJ2-1	NA	NA	CASSLSSAHNEQFF	TGTGCCAGCAGCCTGTCTAGCGCCCACAATGAGCAGTTCTTC
TRBV28	TRBJ2-6	NA	NA	CASSRIKGILGANVLTF	TGTGCCAGCAGTCGGATAAAGGGGATCCTGGGGGCCAACGTCCTGACTTTC
TRBV20-1	TRBJ1-2	TRBD1	NA	CSARDRGRWEGYTF	TGCAGTGCTAGAGACAGGGGGCGCTGGGAAGGCTACACCTTC
TRBV14	TRBJ2-1	TRBD2	few	CASSQGTGTRQFF	TGTGCCAGCAGCCAGGGAACCGGGACTAGACAGTTCTTC
TRBV12-3/TRBV12-4	TRBJ1-2	NA	few	CATTTTVYGYTF	TGTGCCACTACCACTACAGTCTATGGCTACACCTTC
TRBV5-6	TRBJ2-7	TRBD1	many	CASSLGDRAGEQYF	TGTGCCAGCAGCTTGGGGGACAGGGCTGGCGAGCAGTACTTC
TRBV7-2	TRBJ1-5	NA	NA	CASSKQGQTNQPQHF	TGTGCCAGCAGCAAACAGGGACAAACTAATCAGCCCCAGCATTTT
TRBV12-3/TRBV12-4	TRBJ2-7	TRBD1	many	CASSFQGALGYEQYF	TGTGCCAGCAGTTTCCAGGGGGCCCTTGGCTACGAGCAGTACTTC
TRBV27	TRBJ1-6	TRBD1	few	CASSDRVSTPLHF	TGTGCCAGCAGTGACAGGGTTTCAACACCCCTCCACTTT
TRBV7-9	TRBJ1-2	NA	many	CASSLATSPTNYGYTF	TGTGCCAGCAGCTTAGCTACCAGCCCAACTAACTATGGCTACACCTTC
TRBV29-1	TRBJ1-4	NA	many	CSVKYATNEKLFF	TGCAGCGTTAAGTATGCAACTAATGAAAAACTGTTTTTT
TRBV6-2/TRBV6-3	TRBJ2-5	NA	few	CASSYVGSPQETQYF	TGTGCCAGCAGTTACGTAGGCTCTCCGCAAGAGACCCAGTACTTC
TRBV7-2	TRBJ2-5	NA	many	CASSYGPQETQYF	TGTGCCAGCAGCTACGGGCCACAAGAGACCCAGTACTTC
TRBV28	TRBJ2-7	NA	few	CASSLSSGPRGYEQYF	TGTGCCAGCAGTTTATCCTCCGGGCCCAGGGGATACGAGCAGTACTTC
TRBV28	TRBJ1-2	TRBD1	NA	CASSLGNPGQGGNYGYTF	TGTGCCAGCAGTTTGGGCAATCCGGGACAGGGGGGGAACTATGGCTACACCTTC
TRBV2	TRBJ2-4	TRBD1	many	CASSPGTADFKNIQYF	TGTGCCAGCAGTCCCGGGACAGCCGACTTCAAAAACATTCAGTACTTC